The rows below give T cell receptor beta chains drawn from one sample of a study of blood T cell repertoires in COVID-19. Profiling relied on immunoSEQ multiplex PCR, and the TCRdb table lists in-frame clones only, not all of them. The table has about 270,000 clones, over 80% seen once. Material: PBMCs or T cells enriched from blood (not recorded which). The receptors here all came from a woman aged 25-40 years with acute COVID-19. Both conserved end residues are trimmed from each CDR3.

j_call: TRBJ2-4; v_call: TRBV19; cdr3_aa: ASSAGLNIQY
j_call: TRBJ1-5; v_call: TRBV28; cdr3_aa: ASSFGPGVNSNQPQH
j_call: TRBJ1-2; v_call: TRBV28; cdr3_aa: ASSLSDSRYYGYT
j_call: TRBJ1-5; v_call: TRBV27; cdr3_aa: ASSFSGNSNQPQH
j_call: TRBJ2-7; v_call: TRBV5-1; cdr3_aa: ASSPRGGPVGAYEQY
j_call: TRBJ2-1; v_call: TRBV19; cdr3_aa: ATLQGLDNEQF
j_call: TRBJ1-2; v_call: TRBV1; cdr3_aa: TSSQDPIYGYT
j_call: TRBJ1-2; v_call: TRBV18; cdr3_aa: ASSPSNGYT
j_call: TRBJ1-5; v_call: TRBV11-2; cdr3_aa: ASSRTGDQPQH
j_call: TRBJ2-7; v_call: TRBV27; cdr3_aa: ASSLLDGGYEQY
j_call: TRBJ1-4; v_call: TRBV30; cdr3_aa: AWSVLQGNEKLF
j_call: TRBJ2-2; v_call: TRBV2; cdr3_aa: ASKGTSGRVMTGELF
j_call: TRBJ2-1; v_call: TRBV24-1; cdr3_aa: ATSGGGYNEQF
j_call: TRBJ2-2; v_call: TRBV19; cdr3_aa: ASSIGTGETGELF